This T cell receptor beta chain was retrieved from a study of OX40 agonist ivuxolimab in advanced cancers. In the case of this clone: Its antigen is still unknown.

The CDR3 has 14 residues. Trimming took off 6 bases at V and 3 bases at J, with 15 bases between the two ends. Germline CDR1 and CDR2: SGHRS and YFSETQ. Study-wide results and limits: On average, a greater number of expanded clones characterised CD8+ T cells relative to CD4+.

Profiling relied on immunoSEQ multiplex PCR, and the TCRdb table lists in-frame clones only, not all of them. Of about 38,000 clones listed, around three quarters are singletons. This sequence originates from an adult with an advanced solid tumor such as melanoma, head and neck, liver or kidney cancer. The chain joins TRBV5-1 to TRBJ1-1; D unresolved. Specimen: CD4+ or CD8+ T cells sorted from blood, collected in a trial of the OX40 agonist ivuxolimab. The CDR3 here is CASKDGNSHTEAFF. The CDR3 nucleotides read TGCGCCAGCAAAGATGGCAACTCCCACACTGAAGCTTTCTTT.